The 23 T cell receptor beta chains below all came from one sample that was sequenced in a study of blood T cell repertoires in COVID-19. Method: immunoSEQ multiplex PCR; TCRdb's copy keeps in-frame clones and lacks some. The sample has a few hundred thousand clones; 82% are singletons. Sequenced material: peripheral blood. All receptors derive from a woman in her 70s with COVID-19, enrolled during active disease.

CDR3: CASSEVLGAWGAFF. CDR3 coding DNA: TGTGCCAGCAGTGAAGTTTTAGGGGCCTGGGGAGCTTTCTTT. The rearrangement joins TRBV6-1 to TRBJ1-1; a possible D gene is TRBD1 (5 bases). The CDR3 is 14 amino acids. Germline V gives CDR1 MNHNS, CDR2 SASEGT. V was shortened by 1 base and J by 10 bases, with 16 bases between the two germline ends.

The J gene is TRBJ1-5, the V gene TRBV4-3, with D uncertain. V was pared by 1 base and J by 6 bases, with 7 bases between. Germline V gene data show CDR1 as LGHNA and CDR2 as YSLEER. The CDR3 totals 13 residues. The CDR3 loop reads CASSQVRAQPQHF. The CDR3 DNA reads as TGCGCCAGCAGCCAAGTGAGGGCTCAGCCCCAGCATTTT.

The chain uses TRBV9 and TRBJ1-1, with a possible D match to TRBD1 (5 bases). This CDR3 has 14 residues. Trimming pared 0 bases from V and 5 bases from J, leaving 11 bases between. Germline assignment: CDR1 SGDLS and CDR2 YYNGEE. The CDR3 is CASSVVQGETEAFF. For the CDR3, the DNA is TGTGCCAGCAGCGTAGTTCAGGGCGAAACTGAAGCTTTCTTT.

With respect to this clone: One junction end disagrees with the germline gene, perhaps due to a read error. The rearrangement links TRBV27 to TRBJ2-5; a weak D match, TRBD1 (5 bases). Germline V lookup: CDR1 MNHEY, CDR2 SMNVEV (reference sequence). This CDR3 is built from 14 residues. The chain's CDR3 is CATSLRPGLETQYF. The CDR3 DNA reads TGTGCCACCAGTTTACGACCAGGGCTGGAGACCCAGTACTTC.

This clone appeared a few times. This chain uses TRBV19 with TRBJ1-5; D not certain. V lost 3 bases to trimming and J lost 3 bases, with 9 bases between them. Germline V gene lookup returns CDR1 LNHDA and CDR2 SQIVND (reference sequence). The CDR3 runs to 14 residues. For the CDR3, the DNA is TGTGCCAGTAGTATCCGCAGAAACAATCAGCCCCAGCATTTT. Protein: CASSIRRNNQPQHF.

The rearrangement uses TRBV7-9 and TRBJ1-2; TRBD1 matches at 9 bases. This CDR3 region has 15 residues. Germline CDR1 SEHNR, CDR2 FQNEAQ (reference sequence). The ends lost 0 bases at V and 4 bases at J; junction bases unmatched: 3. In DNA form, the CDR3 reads TGTGCCAGCAGCTTAGCGCTGACAGGGGGCTATGGCTACACCTTC. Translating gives CASSLALTGGYGYTF.

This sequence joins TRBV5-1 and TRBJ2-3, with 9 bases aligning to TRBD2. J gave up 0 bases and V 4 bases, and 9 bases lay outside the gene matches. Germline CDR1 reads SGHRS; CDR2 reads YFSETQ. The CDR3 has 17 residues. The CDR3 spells CASSPGDAGGSTDTQYF. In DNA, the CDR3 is TGCGCCAGCAGCCCCGGGGATGCGGGAGGGAGCACAGATACGCAGTATTTT.

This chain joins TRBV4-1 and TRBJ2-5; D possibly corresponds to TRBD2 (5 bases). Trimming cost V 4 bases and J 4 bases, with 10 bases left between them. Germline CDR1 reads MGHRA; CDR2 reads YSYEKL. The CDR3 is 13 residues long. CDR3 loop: CASSLSVLETQYF. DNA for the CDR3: TGCGCCAGCAGCCTTAGCGTTTTAGAGACCCAGTACTTC.

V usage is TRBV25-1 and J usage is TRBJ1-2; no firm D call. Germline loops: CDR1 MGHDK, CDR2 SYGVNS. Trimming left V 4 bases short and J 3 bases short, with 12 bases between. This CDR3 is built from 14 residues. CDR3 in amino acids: CASSAAGNYYGYTF. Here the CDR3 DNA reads TGTGCCAGCAGTGCAGCCGGGAACTACTATGGCTACACCTTC.

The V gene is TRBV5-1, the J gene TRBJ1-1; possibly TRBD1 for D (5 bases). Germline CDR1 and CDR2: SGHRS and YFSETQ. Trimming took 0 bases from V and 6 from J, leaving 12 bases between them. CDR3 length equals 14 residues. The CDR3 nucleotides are TGCGCCAGCAGCTTGGTGAGCAGGGCCCCTGAAGCTTTCTTT. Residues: CASSLVSRAPEAFF.

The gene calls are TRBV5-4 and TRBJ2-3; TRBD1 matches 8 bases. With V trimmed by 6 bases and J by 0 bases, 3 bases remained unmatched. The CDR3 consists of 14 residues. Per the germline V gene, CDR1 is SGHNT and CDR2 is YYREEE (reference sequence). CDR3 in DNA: TGTGCCAGCAACCAGGGGGCCAGCACAGATACGCAGTATTTT. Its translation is CASNQGASTDTQYF.

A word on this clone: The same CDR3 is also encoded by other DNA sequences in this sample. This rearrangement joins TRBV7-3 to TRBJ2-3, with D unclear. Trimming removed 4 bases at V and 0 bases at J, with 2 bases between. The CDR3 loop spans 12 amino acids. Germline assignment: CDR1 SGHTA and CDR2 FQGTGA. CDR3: CASSSSTDTQYF. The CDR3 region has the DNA TGTGCCAGCAGCTCTAGCACAGATACGCAGTATTTT.

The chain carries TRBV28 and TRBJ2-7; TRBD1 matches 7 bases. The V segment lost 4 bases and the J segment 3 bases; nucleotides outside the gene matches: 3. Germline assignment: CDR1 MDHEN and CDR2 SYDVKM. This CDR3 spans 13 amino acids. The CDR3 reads CASSWGQHYEQYF. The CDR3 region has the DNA TGTGCCAGCAGTTGGGGACAGCACTACGAGCAGTACTTC.

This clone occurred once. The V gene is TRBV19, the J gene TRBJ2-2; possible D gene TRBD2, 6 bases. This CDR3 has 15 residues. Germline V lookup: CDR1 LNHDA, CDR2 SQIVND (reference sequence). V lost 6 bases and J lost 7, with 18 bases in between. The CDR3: CASRPLQARGGELFF. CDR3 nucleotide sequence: TGTGCCAGTAGACCACTTCAGGCGCGGGGCGGGGAGCTGTTTTTT.

The DNA for the CDR3 is TGTGCCAGCAGCAAAGCGGAGGGGCCCTCTGGAAACACCATATATTTT. This encodes CASSKAEGPSGNTIYF. V and J are TRBV28 and TRBJ1-3, with TRBD1 as a possible D gene (5 bases). Germline V gene sequence: CDR1 MDHEN, CDR2 SYDVKM. Trimming pared 6 bases from V and 0 bases from J, leaving 15 bases between. CDR3 length: 16 residues.

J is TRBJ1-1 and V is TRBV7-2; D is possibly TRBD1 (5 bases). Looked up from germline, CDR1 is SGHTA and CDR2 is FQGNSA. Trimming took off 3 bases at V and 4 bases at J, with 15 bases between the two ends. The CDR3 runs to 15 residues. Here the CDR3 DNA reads TGTGCCAGCAGCTTTGCTGCAGGGAAGGGCACTGAAGCTTTCTTT. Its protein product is CASSFAAGKGTEAFF.

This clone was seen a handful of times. Here the CDR3 reads CSVGQGSSTDTQYF. The CDR3 nucleotides read TGCAGCGTGGGCCAGGGTTCTAGCACAGATACGCAGTATTTT. The V and J genes are TRBV29-1 and TRBJ2-3; D is perhaps TRBD1 (5 bases). The CDR3 runs 14 residues. Germline CDR1 and CDR2: SQVTM and ANQGSEA. V was cut by 6 bases and J by 0 bases, with 13 bases left in between.

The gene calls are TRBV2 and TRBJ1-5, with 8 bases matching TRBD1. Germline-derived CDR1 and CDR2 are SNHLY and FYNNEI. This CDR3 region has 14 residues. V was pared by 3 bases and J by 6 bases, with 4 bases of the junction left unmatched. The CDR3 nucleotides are TGTGCCAGCAGTGAGCAGGGGGCCCCTCAGCCCCAGCATTTT. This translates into CASSEQGAPQPQHF.

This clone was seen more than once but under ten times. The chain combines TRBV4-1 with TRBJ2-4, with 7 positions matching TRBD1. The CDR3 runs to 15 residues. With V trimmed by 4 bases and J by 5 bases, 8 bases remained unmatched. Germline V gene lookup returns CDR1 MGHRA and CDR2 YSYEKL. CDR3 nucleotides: TGCGCCAGCAGCCCGGGACAGAGCTTTCAAAACATTCAGTACTTC. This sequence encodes CASSPGQSFQNIQYF.

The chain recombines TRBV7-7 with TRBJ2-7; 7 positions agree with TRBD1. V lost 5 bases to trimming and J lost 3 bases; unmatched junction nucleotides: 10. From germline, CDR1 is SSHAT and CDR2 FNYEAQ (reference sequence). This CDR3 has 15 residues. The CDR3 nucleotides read TGTGCCAGCAGCCCCACAGGGGATCTCGTCTACGAGCAGTACTTC. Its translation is CASSPTGDLVYEQYF.

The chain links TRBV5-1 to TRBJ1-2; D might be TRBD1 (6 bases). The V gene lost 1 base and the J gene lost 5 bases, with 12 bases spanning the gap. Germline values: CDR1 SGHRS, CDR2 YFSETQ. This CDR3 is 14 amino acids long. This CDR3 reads CASSLMGAGYGYTF. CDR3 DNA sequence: TGCGCCAGCAGCTTGATGGGGGCTGGGTATGGCTACACCTTC.

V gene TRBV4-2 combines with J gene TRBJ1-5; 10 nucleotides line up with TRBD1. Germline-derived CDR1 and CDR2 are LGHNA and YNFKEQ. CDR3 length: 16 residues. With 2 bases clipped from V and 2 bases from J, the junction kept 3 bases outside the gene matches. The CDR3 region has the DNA TGTGCCAGCAGCCAAACCGGGACAGGGGGCAATCAGCCCCAGCATTTT. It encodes CASSQTGTGGNQPQHF.

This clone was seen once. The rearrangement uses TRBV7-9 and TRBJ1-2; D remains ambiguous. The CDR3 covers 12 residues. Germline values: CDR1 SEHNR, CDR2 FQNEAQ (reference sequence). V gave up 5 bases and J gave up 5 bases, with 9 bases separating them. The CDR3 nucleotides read TGTGCCAGCAGCAGAGAGTCTTATGGCTACACCTTC. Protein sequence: CASSRESYGYTF.